This is a list of T cell receptor beta chains from one sample in a study of radiotherapy plus CTLA-4 blockade in lung cancer. Data came from immunoSEQ multiplex PCR; TCRdb stores just in-frame clones and leaves some out. Of roughly 32,000 clones listed, approximately 70% are singletons. The specimen comprised peripheral blood, sampled from a patient treated with radiotherapy plus ipilimumab. The receptors were gathered from a human donor with non-small cell lung cancer who had stable disease on radiotherapy plus ipilimumab. CDR3s include the opening cysteine and the closing phenylalanine or tryptophan. The D gene is left open where the match is weak. Clone size, where shown, is once, few, many, or a class for clones that have expanded.

>TRBD1|TRBJ1-2|.|TRBV7-9
TGTGCCAGCAGCTCAGGACAGGGGATTTATGGCTACACCTTC
CASSSGQGIYGYTF
>.|TRBJ2-7|once|TRBV5-1
TGCGCCAGCAGCCCTCGGGGGCTTCGCTACGAGCAGTACTTC
CASSPRGLRYEQYF
>TRBD2|TRBJ2-3|.|TRBV19
TGTGCCAGTAGTCCCCGGGAGGGGCGACTAGCGGTTACAGATACGCAGTATTTT
CASSPREGRLAVTDTQYF
>.|TRBJ2-7|.|TRBV29-1
TGCAGCGTTGAGAGGGGTAGTTACGAGCAGTACTTC
CSVERGSYEQYF
>TRBD1|TRBJ2-6|.|TRBV11-2
TGTGCCAGCAAGGACAGGTTAATCTCTGGGGCCAACGTCCTGACTTTC
CASKDRLISGANVLTF
>TRBD1|TRBJ1-1|.|TRBV6-6
TGTGCCAGCAGTTACACGGGACAGGAGGGGGCTTTCTTT
CASSYTGQEGAFF
>.|TRBJ2-7|few|TRBV6-1
TGTGCCAGCAGTGAAAATCTATTCTCCTACGAGCAGTACTTC
CASSENLFSYEQYF
>TRBD2|TRBJ2-7|.|TRBV7-2
TGTGCCAGCAGCCCTGAGGTCCAGGGAGGGAGCGAGCAGTACTTC
CASSPEVQGGSEQYF
>TRBD1|TRBJ2-2|once|TRBV13
TGTGCCAGCAGGGACAGGGGGCGATTAAACACCGGGGAGCTGTTTTTT
CASRDRGRLNTGELFF
>TRBD2|TRBJ2-7|.|TRBV11-2
TGTGCCAGCAGCTTAGAGGGACTAGCGGGTCACGAGCAGTACTTC
CASSLEGLAGHEQYF
>.|TRBJ2-7|.|TRBV18
TGTGCCAGCTCACCCCGAAAGGGGGACTACGAGCAGTACTTC
CASSPRKGDYEQYF
>.|TRBJ1-5|once|TRBV7-2
TGTGCCAGCAGCTTCGAACTCGGGCAGCCCCAGCATTTT
CASSFELGQPQHF
>TRBD2|TRBJ2-5|once|TRBV5-1
TGCGCCAGCAGACTTGGGACTAGCGCTCAAGAGACCCAGTACTTC
CASRLGTSAQETQYF
>.|TRBJ2-5|once|TRBV7-9
TGTGCCGGCACGAGCGTCAACGCGGGAAGAGAGACCCAGTACTTC
CAGTSVNAGRETQYF
>TRBD1|TRBJ1-1|.|TRBV29-1
TGCAGCGTTGAAAGGGCGGGACAGGGGGAAACTGAAGCTTTCTTT
CSVERAGQGETEAFF
>TRBD2|TRBJ2-1|.|TRBV7-2
TGTGCCAGCAGCTACCTAGCGGGAGTTCGAGGGAATGAGCAGTTCTTC
CASSYLAGVRGNEQFF
>.|TRBJ2-7|.|TRBV25-1
TGTGCCAGCAGTGATGCCAATGTCCGCTACGAGCAGTACTTC
CASSDANVRYEQYF
>TRBD2|TRBJ2-3|.|TRBV7-3
TGTGCCAGCAGCCTCAGCGGGAGGTGGGGCACAGATACGCAGTATTTT
CASSLSGRWGTDTQYF
>.|TRBJ2-7|.|TRBV7-9
TGTGCCAGCAGCTGGGCCTACGAGCAGTACTTC
CASSWAYEQYF
>.|TRBJ2-1|.|TRBV7-2
TGTGCCAGCAGCCGGAGCGGACTGAACTACAATGAGCAGTTCTTC
CASSRSGLNYNEQFF
>.|TRBJ2-3|.|TRBV19
TGTGCCAGTAGTTTATGGGGCCCAGATACGCAGTATTTT
CASSLWGPDTQYF
>.|TRBJ2-5|.|TRBV9
TGTGCCAGCAGCTCGACCCCCAGCAGACCCCAGTACTTC
CASSSTPSRPQYF
>TRBD2|TRBJ2-3|.|TRBV28
TGTGCCAGCACTTGGACTAGCGGGATTCTCACAGATACGCAGTATTTT
CASTWTSGILTDTQYF
>TRBD1|TRBJ1-6|.|TRBV14
TGTGCCAGCAGCCAAGGCCCCAAGGACAGGCGACCTAATTCACCCCTCCACTTT
CASSQGPKDRRPNSPLHF
>.|TRBJ2-3|.|TRBV5-5
TGTGCCAGCAGCCCGAGGCGGGACCAAACGCAGTATTTT
CASSPRRDQTQYF
>TRBD1|TRBJ2-7|.|TRBV4-3
TGCGCCAGCAGCCATGGACAGGGGGGAACCTACGAGCAGTACTTC
CASSHGQGGTYEQYF
>.|TRBJ2-2|few|TRBV12-2
TGTGCAAGTCGCCCAACCAACGTAGGATACACCGGGGAGCTGTTTTTT
CASRPTNVGYTGELFF
>.|TRBJ1-5|few|TRBV7-2
TGTGCCAGCAGTTCTACCCTCAATCAGCCCCAGCATTTT
CASSSTLNQPQHF
>.|TRBJ1-2|few|TRBV7-6
TGTGCCAGCAGCTTAGGCTCATCCCGACGTAACTATGGCTACACCTTC
CASSLGSSRRNYGYTF
>.|TRBJ2-5|.|TRBV6-1
TGTGCCAGCAGTAGGGACTGGAGTCAAGAGACCCAGTACTTC
CASSRDWSQETQYF
>TRBD2|TRBJ2-3|.|TRBV5-1
TGCGCCAGCAGCATAAGCGGGATCAGCACAGATACGCAGTATTTT
CASSISGISTDTQYF
>.|TRBJ2-1|.|TRBV5-4
TGTGCCAGCAGCGGGAAGCCTAGACTGGACAATGAGCAGTTCTTC
CASSGKPRLDNEQFF
>TRBD1|TRBJ2-1|.|TRBV5-4
TGTGCCAGCAGCTTAGGTACCGGGACAGGGGGCCCGAATGAGCAGTTCTTC
CASSLGTGTGGPNEQFF
>.|TRBJ2-1|once|TRBV19
TGTGCCAGTAGTATATTGGGAAGCTCCTACAATGAGCAGTTCTTC
CASSILGSSYNEQFF
>.|TRBJ1-2|.|TRBV6-5
TGTGCCAGCAGCCTAACACAGGGAAAGGGCTATGGCTACACCTTC
CASSLTQGKGYGYTF
>TRBD1|TRBJ2-7|.|TRBV6-1
TGTGCCAGCGGGACAGGTTACTACGAGCAGTACTTC
CASGTGYYEQYF
>TRBD2|TRBJ2-7|few|TRBV19
TGTGCCAGTAGGCCTAGCGGGAGGACCCACGAGCAGTACTTC
CASRPSGRTHEQYF
>TRBD2|TRBJ2-1|.|TRBV4-1
TGCGCCAGCAGCCAAAAAGTCCCGGGACTAGCGGGAGACAATGAGCAGTTCTTC
CASSQKVPGLAGDNEQFF
>.|TRBJ1-5|.|TRBV2
TGTGCCAGCGCGGGCGAAGGGATAGGGAGCAATCAGCCCCAGCATTTT
CASAGEGIGSNQPQHF
>.|TRBJ2-5|.|TRBV27
TGTGCCAGCAGTTTTTTAGGAGGGACCCAGTACTTC
CASSFLGGTQYF
>.|TRBJ2-7|.|TRBV21-1
TGTGCCAGCAGTCCGACTAGCGGGGCCAGCTCCTACGAGCAGTACTTC
CASSPTSGASSYEQYF
>.|TRBJ1-2|.|TRBV14
TGTGCCAGCAGCCAAAAAAACTATGGCTACACCTTC
CASSQKNYGYTF